The 5 T cell receptor beta chains below were found in one sample sequenced in a study of Tregs in tolerant kidney transplant recipients. This table comes from immunoSEQ multiplex PCR, and its TCRdb copy is limited to in-frame clones, with some not included. The table records around 120,000 clones, 92% of them present only once. Sequenced input: CD4+ T cells from blood. The source of these receptors is a human donor in good health.

This chain uses TRBV28 with TRBJ1-1; D is possibly TRBD1 (6 bases). This CDR3 is 13 amino acids long. Trimming removed 5 bases at V and 5 bases at J, with 12 bases between. CDR1 is MDHEN and CDR2 is SYDVKM in the germline V gene. This CDR3 reads CASSRGARTEAFF. DNA of the CDR3: TGTGCCAGCAGTCGGGGGGCAAGGACTGAAGCTTTCTTT.

This chain connects TRBV6-5 to TRBJ1-4; 11 bases fit TRBD1. This CDR3 comprises 15 residues. The junction had 0 bases not matched to a gene; V was cut back by 0 bases and J by 6 bases. The germline V gene encodes CDR1 MNHEY and CDR2 SVGAGI. The CDR3 nucleotides read TGTGCCAGCAGTTACTCGGACAGGGGGCATGAAAAACTGTTTTTT. Translation: CASSYSDRGHEKLFF.

A single count supports this clone. This chain links TRBV13 with TRBJ2-2; D is undetermined. The CDR3 has 15 amino acids. CDR1 is PRHDT and CDR2 is FYEKMQ in the germline V gene (reference sequence). The ends were cut back, 1 base at V and 2 bases at J, with 8 bases in the middle. CDR3 protein: CASSLVLINTGELFF. CDR3 DNA: TGTGCCAGCAGCTTAGTACTAATAAACACCGGGGAGCTGTTTTTT.

V gene TRBV28 combines with J gene TRBJ2-4, with D possibly matching TRBD1 (6 bases). Trimming cost V 2 bases and J 0 bases, with 14 bases left between them. From germline, CDR1 is MDHEN and CDR2 SYDVKM. CDR3 size: 17 residues. The CDR3 DNA is TGTGCCAGCAGTTTAAACGGGACACCACTAGCCAAAAACATTCAGTACTTC. This sequence encodes CASSLNGTPLAKNIQYF.

The chain has TRBV5-1 and TRBJ2-1; no reliable D call. CDR1 and CDR2 (germline): SGHRS, YFSETQ. The CDR3 runs 16 residues. Trimming cost V 0 bases and J 1 base, with 11 bases left between them. CDR3 protein: CASSLVLASSYNEQFF. As DNA, the CDR3 is TGCGCCAGCAGCTTGGTCTTGGCTAGTTCCTACAATGAGCAGTTCTTC.